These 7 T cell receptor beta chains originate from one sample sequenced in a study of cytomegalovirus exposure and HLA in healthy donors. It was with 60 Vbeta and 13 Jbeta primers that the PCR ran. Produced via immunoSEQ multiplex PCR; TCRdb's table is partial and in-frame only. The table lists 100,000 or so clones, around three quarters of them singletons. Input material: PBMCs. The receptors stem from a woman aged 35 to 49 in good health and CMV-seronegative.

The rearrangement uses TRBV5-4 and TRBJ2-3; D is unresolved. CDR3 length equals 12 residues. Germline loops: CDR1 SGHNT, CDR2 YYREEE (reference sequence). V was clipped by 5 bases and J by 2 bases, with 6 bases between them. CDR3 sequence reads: CASSSLTDTQYF. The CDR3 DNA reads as TGTGCCAGCAGTTCTCTCACAGATACGCAGTATTTT. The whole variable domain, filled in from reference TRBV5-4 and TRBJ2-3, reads ETGVTQSPTHLIKTRGQQVTLRCSSQSGHNTVSWYQQALGQGPQFIFQYYREEENGRGNFPPRFSGLQFPNYSSELNVNALELDDSALYLCASSSLTDTQYFGPGTRLTVL.

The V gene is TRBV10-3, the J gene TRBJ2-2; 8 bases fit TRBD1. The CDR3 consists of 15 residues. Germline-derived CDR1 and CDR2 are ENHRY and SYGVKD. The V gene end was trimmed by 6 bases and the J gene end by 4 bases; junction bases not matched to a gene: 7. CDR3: CAIREQGVSTGELFF. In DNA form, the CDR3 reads TGTGCCATCAGAGAACAGGGGGTGAGCACCGGGGAGCTGTTTTTT.

The CDR3 is CASSDRRGFREQYF. The DNA of the CDR3 is TGTGCCAGCAGTGACCGCAGGGGGTTCCGCGAGCAGTACTTC. The chain joins TRBV2 to TRBJ2-7; TRBD1 agrees at 7 bases. Germline assignment: CDR1 SNHLY and CDR2 FYNNEI. The J segment lost 6 bases and the V segment lost 3 bases, leaving 8 bases of the junction unmatched. The CDR3 is made up of 14 amino acids.

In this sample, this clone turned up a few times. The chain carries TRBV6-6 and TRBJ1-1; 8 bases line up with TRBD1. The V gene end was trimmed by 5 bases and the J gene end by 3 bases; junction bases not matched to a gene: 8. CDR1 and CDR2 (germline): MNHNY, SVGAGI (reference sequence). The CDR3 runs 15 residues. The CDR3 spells CASSNRGAGDTEAFF. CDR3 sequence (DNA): TGTGCCAGCAGTAACAGGGGGGCCGGCGACACTGAAGCTTTCTTT.

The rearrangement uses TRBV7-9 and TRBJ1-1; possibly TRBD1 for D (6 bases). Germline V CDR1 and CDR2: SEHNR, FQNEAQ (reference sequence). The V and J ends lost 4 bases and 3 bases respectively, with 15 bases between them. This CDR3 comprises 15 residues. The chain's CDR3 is CASSSPDRGDTEAFF. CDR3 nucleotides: TGTGCCAGCAGCTCCCCGGACAGAGGGGACACTGAAGCTTTCTTT.

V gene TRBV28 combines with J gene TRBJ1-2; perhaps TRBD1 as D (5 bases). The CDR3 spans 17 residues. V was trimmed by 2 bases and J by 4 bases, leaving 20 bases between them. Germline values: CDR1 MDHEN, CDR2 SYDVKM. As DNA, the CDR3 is TGTGCCAGCAGTTTACGCCAGGGTCAGCCACCTTTCTATGGCTACACCTTC. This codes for CASSLRQGQPPFYGYTF.

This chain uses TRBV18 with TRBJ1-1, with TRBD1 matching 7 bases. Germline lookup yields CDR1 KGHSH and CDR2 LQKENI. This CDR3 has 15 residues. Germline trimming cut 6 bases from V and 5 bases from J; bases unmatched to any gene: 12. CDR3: CASSRVEGAGTEAFF. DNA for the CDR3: TGTGCCAGCTCCCGAGTGGAGGGGGCCGGGACTGAAGCTTTCTTT.